The 32 T cell receptor beta chains below were found in one sample sequenced in a study of cytomegalovirus exposure and HLA in healthy donors. Sequencing used immunoSEQ multiplex PCR; TCRdb keeps in-frame clones, though not all of them. The table shows roughly 220,000 clones, with around 90% occurring only once. Sequenced: PBMCs. The receptors derive from a woman aged 18-30 years in good health and CMV-seronegative.

This sequence joins TRBV27 and TRBJ2-6, with TRBD2 as a possible D gene (6 bases). CDR1 MNHEY and CDR2 SMNVEV come from the germline V gene (reference sequence). V lost 6 bases, J lost 0 bases, and 18 bases lay in between. The CDR3 is 18 amino acids. CDR3 nucleotide sequence: TGTGCCAGCAGCCATACTCTAGCGCACCTCTCTGGGGCCAACGTCCTGACTTTC. Translating it yields CASSHTLAHLSGANVLTF.

This clone is a singleton in its sample. This chain connects TRBV30 to TRBJ1-1; 7 bases are shared with TRBD1. Germline V gives CDR1 GTSNPN, CDR2 SVGIG (reference sequence). With V trimmed by 2 bases and J by 0 bases, 6 bases remained unmatched. The CDR3 covers 15 residues. CDR3 amino acids: CAWSPHRGMNTEAFF. CDR3 coding DNA: TGTGCCTGGAGTCCTCACAGGGGAATGAACACTGAAGCTTTCTTT.

CDR3 in amino acids: CASSRGLAGGPVTDTQYF. The CDR3 DNA sequence: TGTGCCAGCAGTCGTGGGCTAGCGGGAGGGCCTGTAACAGATACGCAGTATTTT. The V and J genes are TRBV25-1 and TRBJ2-3, with 12 bases identical to TRBD2. This CDR3 is 18 amino acids long. CDR1 and CDR2 (germline): MGHDK, SYGVNS. J gave up 3 bases and V 5 bases, and 12 bases lay outside the gene matches.

In its sample, this clone was seen a few times. This chain connects TRBV7-2 to TRBJ1-2; TRBD1 matches 8 bases. The CDR3 is 14 amino acids. V was pared by 2 bases and J by 7 bases, with 6 bases of the junction left unmatched. The germline gives CDR1 SGHTA, CDR2 FQGNSA. This CDR3 reads CASSLSQGALGYTF. The CDR3 DNA reads as TGTGCCAGCAGCTTAAGTCAGGGGGCGCTTGGCTACACCTTC.

The chain uses TRBV18 and TRBJ1-3, with 10 bases matching TRBD1. The CDR3 is 18 amino acids. Germline assignment: CDR1 KGHSH and CDR2 LQKENI. V was clipped by 6 bases and J by 0 bases; unmatched bases: 11. As DNA, the CDR3 is TGTGCCAGCTCGGTGGGACAGGGGCCATTATCCTCTGGAAACACCATATATTTT. Translated, it gives CASSVGQGPLSSGNTIYF.

This clone was detected once. The V call is TRBV5-1, the J call TRBJ1-4; tentative D call: TRBD1 (6 bases). V was cut by 2 bases and J by 3 bases, with 11 bases left in between. The length of the CDR3 is 15 residues. The germline V gene has CDR1 SGHRS and CDR2 YFSETQ. CDR3 DNA sequence: TGCGCCAGCAGCTTAGAGACAGGTTCTAATGAAAAACTGTTTTTT. This gives the protein CASSLETGSNEKLFF.

The rearrangement uses TRBV9 and TRBJ2-7; the match to TRBD2 covers 7 bases. Germline-derived CDR1 and CDR2 are SGDLS and YYNGEE. V gave up 3 bases and J gave up 3 bases; unmatched junction bases: 9. The CDR3 is 15 amino acids. This chain's CDR3 is CASSAQRGTSYEQYF. Written as DNA, the CDR3 is TGTGCCAGCAGCGCCCAGCGGGGAACGAGCTACGAGCAGTACTTC.

The rearrangement links TRBV10-1 to TRBJ2-2; 9 nucleotides align to TRBD2. V gave up 4 bases and J gave up 1 base; unmatched junction bases: 1. CDR3 length equals 15 residues. CDR1 is WNHNN, CDR2 SYGVQD, per germline (reference sequence). The CDR3 protein is CASSVAGENTGELFF. Here the CDR3 DNA reads TGCGCCAGCAGTGTAGCGGGAGAGAACACCGGGGAGCTGTTTTTT.

The chain combines TRBV9 with TRBJ1-4; 8 bases map to TRBD1. This CDR3 has 15 amino acids. Germline V lookup: CDR1 SGDLS, CDR2 YYNGEE. V was clipped by 4 bases and J by 2 bases; unmatched bases: 4. As DNA, the CDR3 is TGTGCCAGCAGCACCCGACAGGGGACTAATGAAAAACTGTTTTTT. This translates into CASSTRQGTNEKLFF.

The V call is TRBV5-1, the J call TRBJ2-3; 7 bases map to TRBD1. Germline V CDR1 and CDR2: SGHRS, YFSETQ. CDR3 length: 17 amino acids. V dropped 4 bases and J dropped 0; count of bases not matched to a gene: 11. The CDR3 DNA reads as TGCGCCAGCAGCGGGACAGAACTAAGGATTAGCACAGATACGCAGTATTTT. Residues: CASSGTELRISTDTQYF.

In its sample, this clone was seen a few times. V usage is TRBV5-1 and J usage is TRBJ2-7, with D possibly TRBD1 on 6 matching bases. V shed 4 bases and J shed 0 bases, with 8 bases lying between them. The germline gives CDR1 SGHRS, CDR2 YFSETQ. The CDR3 loop spans 13 amino acids. The CDR3 DNA sequence: TGCGCCAGCAGCCAGGACAGCTCCTACGAGCAGTACTTC. Residues: CASSQDSSYEQYF.

Only a few counts were recorded for this clone. V and J are TRBV5-1 and TRBJ1-2, with D tentatively TRBD1 (6 bases). CDR3 length: 15 residues. Trimming pared 4 bases from V and 5 bases from J, leaving 18 bases between. The germline V gene has CDR1 SGHRS and CDR2 YFSETQ. In DNA form, the CDR3 reads TGCGCCAGCAGCCTTAGTGGGGGCGAGGTTTATGGCTACACCTTC. It encodes CASSLSGGEVYGYTF.

The chain combines TRBV19 with TRBJ1-5; D remains ambiguous. The V gene lost 7 bases and the J gene lost 2 bases, with 12 bases spanning the gap. The CDR3 loop spans 14 amino acids. Germline loops: CDR1 LNHDA, CDR2 SQIVND (reference sequence). For the CDR3, the DNA is TGTGCCAGTACCCTACTGCAAGGCAATCAGCCCCAGCATTTT. Its protein product is CASTLLQGNQPQHF.

The rearrangement uses TRBV7-9 and TRBJ2-7; TRBD1 matches 11 bases. The CDR3 contains 15 residues. Germline CDR1 reads SEHNR; CDR2 reads FQNEAQ (reference sequence). V lost 4 bases, J lost 1 base, and 3 bases stayed unmatched. In DNA, the CDR3 is TGTGCCAGCAGCTCGGGACAGGGGGTTTCCTACGAGCAGTACTTC. It encodes CASSSGQGVSYEQYF.

J is TRBJ2-3 and V is TRBV4-1; 9 nucleotides align to TRBD1. The CDR3 consists of 15 residues. Looked up from germline, CDR1 is MGHRA and CDR2 is YSYEKL. Trimming at V came to 0 bases and at J to 3 bases, leaving 1 base not matched to a gene. The CDR3 loop reads CASSQEGQGTDTQYF. The CDR3, as DNA: TGCGCCAGCAGCCAAGAGGGACAGGGAACAGATACGCAGTATTTT.

The CDR3 spells CASSLPGTGGAGGELFF. The CDR3 bases are TGTGCCAGCAGCTTGCCCGGGACAGGGGGCGCAGGCGGGGAGCTGTTTTTT. This chain connects TRBV7-6 to TRBJ2-2, with 12 bases fitting TRBD1. The J segment lost 7 bases and the V segment lost 3 bases, leaving 9 bases of the junction unmatched. The CDR3 loop spans 17 amino acids. The germline V gene encodes CDR1 SGHVS and CDR2 FNYEAQ.

This chain uses TRBV30 with TRBJ2-2; no clear D gene. There are 16 residues in the CDR3. V lost 0 bases to trimming and J lost 1 base, with 12 bases between them. Per germline, CDR1 GTSNPN and CDR2 SVGIG (reference sequence). In nucleotides, the CDR3 is TGTGCCTGGAGTGTACGGTGGCGGATGAACACCGGGGAGCTGTTTTTT. Translating gives CAWSVRWRMNTGELFF.

This chain links TRBV7-7 with TRBJ2-7, with D perhaps matching TRBD2 (5 bases). The V gene lost 5 bases and the J gene lost 3 bases, with 17 bases spanning the gap. The CDR3 is 15 residues long. Germline values: CDR1 SSHAT, CDR2 FNYEAQ (reference sequence). CDR3 in DNA: TGTGCCAGCAGCCTTGGGGTGTCTAGCCGCTACGAGCAGTACTTC. Translation gives CASSLGVSSRYEQYF.

The V call is TRBV28, the J call TRBJ2-7, with 7 bases lining up with TRBD2. The germline V gene encodes CDR1 MDHEN and CDR2 SYDVKM. The V and J ends lost 11 bases and 3 bases, in that order; junction bases with no gene match: 7. The CDR3 covers 12 residues. CDR3 sequence: CAAGAGDYEQYF. In DNA, the CDR3 is TGTGCCGCCGGGGCGGGAGACTACGAGCAGTACTTC.

The chain employs TRBV19 and TRBJ1-4, with a possible D match to TRBD1 (6 bases). CDR3 length: 13 residues. Germline loops: CDR1 LNHDA, CDR2 SQIVND (reference sequence). The V end was cut by 6 bases, the J end by 8 bases, with 13 bases between. The CDR3 protein is CASRLNRAEKLFF. The CDR3 DNA reads as TGTGCCAGTAGGTTAAACAGGGCCGAAAAACTGTTTTTT.

This CDR3 is CASSFGLLSTDTQYF. The CDR3 nucleotides are TGCGCCAGCAGCTTCGGACTGCTGAGCACAGATACGCAGTATTTT. The V gene is TRBV5-1, the J gene TRBJ2-3; TRBD2 is a possible D gene (5 bases). CDR3 size: 15 residues. Germline V gene lookup returns CDR1 SGHRS and CDR2 YFSETQ. Between the trimmed V and J ends, which lost 2 bases and 0 bases, there was a span of 10 bases.

J is TRBJ2-3 and V is TRBV14; 12 nucleotides agree with TRBD2. Trimming removed 4 bases from V and 3 bases from J; junction bases left unmatched: 8. CDR1 is SGHDN, CDR2 FVKESK, per germline. The CDR3 is made up of 17 amino acids. CDR3 loop: CASSPNLAGGPTDTQYF. The CDR3 region has the DNA TGTGCCAGCAGCCCTAACCTAGCGGGAGGGCCTACAGATACGCAGTATTTT.

This sequence joins TRBV27 and TRBJ2-7; TRBD2 agrees at 8 bases. V shed 4 bases, J shed 4 bases, and the junction held 0 bases outside the gene matches. There are 12 residues in the CDR3. Germline loops: CDR1 MNHEY, CDR2 SMNVEV (reference sequence). The DNA for the CDR3 is TGTGCCAGCAGTTCTAGCGGGTACGAGCAGTACTTC. This gives the protein CASSSSGYEQYF.

V usage is TRBV11-3 and J usage is TRBJ2-3; the match to TRBD2 covers 11 bases. CDR1 SGHNT and CDR2 YENEEA come from the germline V gene. J gave up 5 bases and V 1 base, and 8 bases lay outside the gene matches. The CDR3 is made up of 17 amino acids. CDR3 amino acids: CASSLGRSGRAGDTQYF. The CDR3 DNA is TGTGCCAGCAGCTTAGGTCGTAGCGGGAGGGCCGGAGATACGCAGTATTTT. Looking up the rest from reference TRBV11-3 and TRBJ2-3 gives the full variable domain: EAGVVQSPRYKIIEKKQPVAFWCNPISGHNTLYWYLQNLGQGPELLIRYENEEAVDDSQLPKDRFSAERLKGVDSTLKIQPAELGDSAVYLCASSLGRSGRAGDTQYFGPGTRLTVL.

The rearrangement joins TRBV5-1 to TRBJ2-5; D is unresolved. The V and J ends lost 0 bases and 3 bases respectively, with 6 bases between them. The CDR3 contains 13 residues. Looked up from germline, CDR1 is SGHRS and CDR2 is YFSETQ. The CDR3 region is CASSLGQEETQYF. CDR3 DNA sequence: TGCGCCAGCAGCTTGGGGCAGGAAGAGACCCAGTACTTC.

V is TRBV11-2 and J is TRBJ1-1; D possibly corresponds to TRBD1 (5 bases). The germline V and J ends were trimmed by 3 bases and 3 bases, with 11 bases remaining between them. Germline V CDR1 and CDR2: SGHAT, FQNNGV. The CDR3 has 14 residues. CDR3 loop: CASSFGHLDTEAFF. The CDR3 coding sequence is TGTGCCAGCAGCTTTGGACACTTGGACACTGAAGCTTTCTTT.

This chain connects TRBV28 to TRBJ1-1; D perhaps matches TRBD1 (6 bases). V was clipped by 5 bases and J by 1 base, with 17 bases between them. CDR1 and CDR2 from the germline V gene are MDHEN and SYDVKM. The CDR3 runs 16 residues. CDR3 sequence: CASSKTQGMKNTEAFF. The CDR3 region has the DNA TGTGCCAGCAGTAAGACCCAGGGGATGAAGAACACTGAAGCTTTCTTT.

The genes are TRBV7-6 and TRBJ2-1, with 13 bases aligning to TRBD2. CDR1 is SGHVS and CDR2 is FNYEAQ in the germline V gene. The V gene end was trimmed by 5 bases and the J gene end by 5 bases; junction bases not matched to a gene: 9. This CDR3 comprises 17 residues. The DNA of the CDR3 is TGTGCCAGCAGCCAAGATCCTGGGACTAGCGGGGACAATGAGCAGTTCTTC. The encoded protein is CASSQDPGTSGDNEQFF.

This chain uses TRBV15 with TRBJ2-1; 11 positions match TRBD2. Unmatched junction bases numbered 7, after V lost 0 bases and J lost 9 bases. Germline lookup yields CDR1 LNHNV and CDR2 YYDKDF (reference sequence). The CDR3 covers 16 residues. The CDR3 loop is CATSRDRIAGGPEQFF. In DNA, the CDR3 is TGTGCCACCAGCAGAGATCGGATAGCGGGAGGGCCTGAGCAGTTCTTC.

The chain uses TRBV29-1 and TRBJ2-5; the match to TRBD1 covers 7 bases. The CDR3 has 16 amino acids. V trimming: 7 bases; J trimming: 1 base; junction bases outside the gene matches: 15. The germline V gene encodes CDR1 SQVTM and CDR2 ANQGSEA. CDR3 coding DNA: TGCAGCGCAGAGACAGGGACCAATCCTTCCCAAGAGACCCAGTACTTC. It yields the protein CSAETGTNPSQETQYF.

The chain joins TRBV7-9 to TRBJ2-7, with 7 positions matching TRBD1. The V gene end was trimmed by 1 base and the J gene end by 3 bases; junction bases not matched to a gene: 0. This CDR3 has 13 amino acids. CDR1 SEHNR and CDR2 FQNEAQ come from the germline V gene (reference sequence). The CDR3: CASSLDRGYEQYF. The CDR3 coding sequence is TGTGCCAGCAGCTTAGACAGGGGCTACGAGCAGTACTTC.

The chain couples TRBV7-4 to TRBJ1-2; weak D call: TRBD1 (6 bases). This CDR3 contains 12 residues. Trimming cost V 4 bases and J 8 bases, with 11 bases left between them. Germline CDR1 and CDR2: SGHVT and SQSDAQ. The CDR3 bases are TGTGCCAGCAGCTCACACAGGGACGGCTACACCTTC. It yields the protein CASSSHRDGYTF.